These 9 T cell receptor beta chains originate from one sample sequenced in a study of human T cells and chemical hapten exposure. Time point of the sample: pre-sensitization, week 0. Documented treatment: therapeutic diphenylcyclopropenone sensitization with weekly scalp DPC. Each CDR3 protein gets one entry after TCRdb re-called the RACE reads with MiXCR. The table includes more than 80,000 distinct CDR3 sequences, approximately 11% detected once. The specimen was whole blood, collected in connection with sensitization to the hapten diphenylcyclopropenone (DPC). These receptor sequences come from a woman aged 60-70 years with alopecia areata. Some clones in this sample may be carry-over from other donors' samples.

The rearrangement links TRBV5-4 to TRBJ2-7, with 8 bases fitting TRBD1. The J segment lost 3 bases and the V segment lost 4 bases, leaving 9 bases of the junction unmatched. Germline CDR1 is SGHNT and CDR2 is YYREEE (reference sequence). This CDR3 spans 15 amino acids. For the CDR3, the DNA is TGTGCCAGCAGCCCGAGCGGACAGGGTAGCTACGAGCAGTACTTC. Translated: CASSPSGQGSYEQYF.

This clonotype was detected ten times or more. The chain combines TRBV29-1 with TRBJ2-3; a possible D gene is TRBD1 (5 bases). V lost 3 bases and J 7 bases, leaving 14 bases between the germline ends. Looked up from germline, CDR1 is SQVTM and CDR2 is ANQGSEA. CDR3 length: 13 residues. Here the CDR3 DNA reads TGCAGCGTTGAGGGCAGGGCTCCATATACGCAGTATTTT. This encodes CSVEGRAPYTQYF.

This clonotype was picked up a small number of times. The V gene is TRBV9, the J gene TRBJ1-2; D is ambiguous. Germline assignment: CDR1 SGDLS and CDR2 YYNGEE. The CDR3 is 14 residues long. V was clipped by 6 bases and J by 5 bases, with 17 bases between them. The CDR3 sequence is CASTPSPGAYGYTF. The CDR3 DNA sequence: TGTGCCAGCACCCCTTCTCCGGGCGCGTATGGCTACACCTTC.

Ten or more counts support this clonotype. CDR3 loop: CASSFKGVNTIYF. The CDR3 region has the DNA TGTGCCAGCAGTTTTAAGGGTGTTAACACCATATATTTT. The V and J genes are TRBV12-3 or TRBV12-4 and TRBJ1-3; D is uncertain. V shed 3 bases and J shed 7 bases, with 10 bases lying between them. The CDR3 is made up of 13 amino acids.

This clonotype was counted ten times or more. The chain links TRBV7-3 to TRBJ2-1, with a tentative D call TRBD2 (6 bases). The CDR3 loop spans 16 amino acids. CDR1 SGHTA and CDR2 FQGTGA come from the germline V gene. Trimming left V 4 bases short and J 9 bases short, with 22 bases between. The CDR3 protein is CASSYDGGAEVSEQFF. The CDR3 nucleotides read TGTGCCAGCAGCTACGACGGCGGGGCTGAGGTTAGTGAGCAGTTCTTC.

This clonotype has ten or more counts. This chain joins TRBV3-1 and TRBJ1-5, with a tentative D call TRBD1 (5 bases). This CDR3 has 13 amino acids. The germline gives CDR1 LGHDT, CDR2 YNNKEL (reference sequence). V shed 4 bases and J shed 4 bases, with 8 bases lying between them. The CDR3 sequence: CASSREGNQPQHF. As DNA, the CDR3 is TGTGCCAGCAGCCGCGAGGGGAATCAGCCCCAGCATTTT.

This clonotype was detected ten times or more. The chain employs TRBV11-2 and TRBJ2-3; D gene unclear. Germline V CDR1 and CDR2: SGHAT, FQNNGV. V lost 4 bases and J 6 bases, leaving 14 bases between the germline ends. The CDR3 covers 14 residues. The CDR3 coding sequence is TGTGCCAGCAGCTCTCCTCCCGGGTCGGATACGCAGTATTTT. Translating gives CASSSPPGSDTQYF.

This chain connects TRBV6-2 or TRBV6-3 to TRBJ2-5, with a weak D call TRBD1 (5 bases). V was shortened by 0 bases and J by 2 bases, with 10 bases between the two germline ends. The germline V gene encodes CDR1 MNHEY and CDR2 SVGEGT. The CDR3 consists of 15 residues. CDR3 in amino acids: CASSYSETDQETQYF. The CDR3 DNA is TGTGCCAGCAGTTACTCCGAGACAGATCAAGAGACCCAGTACTTC.

This clonotype was seen only a few times. The chain couples TRBV7-3 to TRBJ2-1, with 7 nucleotides matching TRBD2. The CDR3 sequence is 16 residues long. Per the germline V gene, CDR1 is SGHTA and CDR2 is FQGTGA. The V gene end was trimmed by 2 bases and the J gene end by 5 bases; junction bases not matched to a gene: 9. The CDR3 coding sequence is TGTGCCAGCAGCTTATCCCGGGGTAGCGGGCACAATGAGCAGTTCTTC. As protein: CASSLSRGSGHNEQFF.